This TCR beta chain is from a study of response to subunit inactivated influenza vaccine. Study findings and constraints: Researchers suggested that each seasonal influenza vaccination recruits few new T cells.

The CDR3 has 14 residues. Trimming stripped 2 bases from V and 3 bases from J, with 7 bases between. Germline V gives CDR1 SNHLY, CDR2 FYNNEI. Turning to this clonotype: The target antigen is unknown.

MiXCR was run by TCRdb on the RT-PCR reads, yielding one entry per CDR3 protein. The sample records hundreds of thousands of distinct CDR3 sequences, about 14% being singletons. The sequence was collected from a man aged 50 to 59 who received an inactivated influenza vaccine. This chain connects TRBV2 to TRBJ2-2; D remains ambiguous. Source: PBMCs from blood, taken less than 15 days before vaccination. Here the CDR3 DNA reads TGTGCCAGCAGTGAATTAGAATACACCGGGGAGCTGTTTTTT. Encoded protein: CASSELEYTGELFF.